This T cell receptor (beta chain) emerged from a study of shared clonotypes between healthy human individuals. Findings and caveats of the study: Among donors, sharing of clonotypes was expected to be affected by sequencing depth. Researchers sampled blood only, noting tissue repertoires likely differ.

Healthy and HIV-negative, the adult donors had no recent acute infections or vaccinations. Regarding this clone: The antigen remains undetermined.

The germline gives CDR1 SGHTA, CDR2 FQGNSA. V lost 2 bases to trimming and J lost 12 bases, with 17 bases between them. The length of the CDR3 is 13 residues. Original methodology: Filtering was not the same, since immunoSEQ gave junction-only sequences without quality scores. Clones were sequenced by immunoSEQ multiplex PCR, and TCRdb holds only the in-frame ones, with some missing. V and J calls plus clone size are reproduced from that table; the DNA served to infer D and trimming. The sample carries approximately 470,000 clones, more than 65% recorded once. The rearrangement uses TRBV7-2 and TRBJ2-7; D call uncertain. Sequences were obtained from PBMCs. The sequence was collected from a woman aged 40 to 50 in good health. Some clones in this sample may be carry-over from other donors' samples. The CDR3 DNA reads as TGTGCCAGCAGCTTACTCCCCGTCCCGGCCGCGTACTTC. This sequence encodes CASSLLPVPAAYF. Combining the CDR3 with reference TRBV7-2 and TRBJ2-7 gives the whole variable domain GAGVSQSPSNKVTEKGKDVELRCDPISGHTALYWYRQSLGQGLEFLIYFQGNSAPDKSGLPSDRFSAERTGGSVSTLTIQRTQQEDSAVYLCASSLLPVPAAYFGPGTRLTVT.